The present entry profiles one T cell receptor (beta chain) with its context. This sample stems from a study of blood T cell repertoires in COVID-19. Study-level background: The United States, Italy and Spain were the sources of the acute and convalescent COVID-19 samples.

Repertoires were generated with immunoSEQ multiplex PCR, while TCRdb's copy carries only in-frame clones and drops some. This table has under 150,000 clones, roughly 84% appearing once. Sequenced material: PBMCs or T cells enriched from blood (not recorded which). The receptor was isolated from a man aged 45-65 years in a cohort exposed to, infected with or recovered from COVID-19 (not recorded which).

The CDR3 spells CASFASGFSYEQYF. Written as DNA, the CDR3 is TGTGCCAGCTTTGCTAGCGGGTTCTCCTACGAGCAGTACTTC. This chain joins TRBV2 and TRBJ2-7; 8 positions agree with TRBD2. Germline values: CDR1 SNHLY, CDR2 FYNNEI. This CDR3 region has 14 residues. V lost 8 bases and J lost 0; bases outside the gene matches: 6.